This T cell receptor beta chain was profiled in a study of shared clonotypes between healthy human individuals (dated by TCRdb to 2019 to 2021). A note on the overall study: A couple of women and a few men aged 18 to 49 years were included in the cohort. Blood TCR repertoires of roughly five healthy adults were deeply sequenced to estimate repertoire size and the extent of clonotype sharing between individuals. To increase sequencing depth and limit assay-specific biases, different laboratories used diverse techniques to prepare libraries and sequence TCR repertoires. Between about 0.94 and 8.9 billion PBMCs per donor were obtained by leukapheresis. Summary of the overall study and its limitations: Pairwise subsampling indicated that sequencing depth was expected to affect the degree of clonotype sharing among donors. Because the study included only a small number of donors, the genetic and exposure-history diversity represented was limited. Sampling was restricted to blood, and TCR repertoires in tissues likely differ from the TCR repertoires found in blood.

For CDR1 and CDR2, the germline V gene (reference sequence) lists SEHNR and FQNEAQ. The CDR3 covers 14 residues, taking in both the cysteine and the phenylalanine. Of the read, only the CDR3 DNA is kept; its 42 bases are in frame from base 1. Germline trimming: 6 bases from V, 0 bases from J; junction bases outside gene matches: 4. Using the deep immunoSEQ assay, TCR CDR3 regions were amplified from genomic DNA by multiplex PCR. Genomic DNA extracted from each cell subset was distributed evenly over all wells of several immunoSEQ 96-well plates, and each plate served as one replicate. For unsorted PBMC, approximately 310 ng genomic DNA, equal to about 29,000 T cell genomes, was loaded into each replicate PCR. Ten immunoSEQ deep assay plates were used to sequence the unsorted PBMC genomic DNA. Purified libraries were measured with a Qubit 3.0 fluorometer, size-checked on a Bioanalyzer 2100, and measured again with the KAPA Library Quantification kit. Every immunoSEQ 96-well plate was sequenced on a separate single-read 150-cycle Illumina NextSeq 550 flow cell. The original pipeline was this. Because the immunoSEQ output held only junctional sequences and lacked quality scores, the filtering could not match the filtering applied to full-length reads. To assign V/J genes and CDR3, sequences were annotated against IMGT germline references using PyIR, a Python wrapper for IgBLAST v1.9. Any read was removed if the V/J assignment was weak (E-value above 1e-6), the CDR3 was missing, or the read contained stop codons, out-of-frame junctions, or ambiguous translated residues. V3J clonotypes were defined as sequences sharing the same inferred V gene, J gene, and CDR3 amino acid sequence. The percentage overlap between two repertoires was calculated by dividing the number of shared unique clonotypes by the size of the smaller repertoire. Richness of each repertoire was evaluated using RTK rarefaction, the Chao1 estimator, and Recon v2.1 estimates of unobserved clonotypes. TCRdb limited this immuneACCESS table to in-frame rearrangements with V and J called. A share of clones is missing; checked studies link under half to unresolved V genes, and the rest is unexplained. V and J calls and clone size are as listed in that table; D and trimming were resolved from the DNA. Present in this sample are some 480,000 clones, 79% of which were seen just once. Clones ranked in the top ten supply 9.5% to 15% of the sample.

In the case of this clone: Its specific antigen is unknown. Base quality data are lacking; no much larger clone is found one base away.

Healthy HIV-negative adults with no recently reported acute infections or vaccinations were included as donors. Every donor was a Caucasian adult living in Nashville, Tennessee, USA. In the unsorted samples, 70 million to 95 million PBMCs were counted, and genomic DNA was extracted using the QIAamp DNA Blood Mini kit. Blood was obtained by leukapheresis, after which PBMCs were separated by Ficoll-Histopaque density gradient centrifugation and cryopreserved in liquid nitrogen vapor phase. The chain couples TRBV7-9 to TRBJ1-1; the central 7 bases match TRBD1. This TCR came from a woman aged 40 to 50 in good health. Some clones in this sample may be carry-over from other donors' samples. Sequencing was done on a sample of PBMCs. CDR3 reads: CASSRQGVNTEAFF. The nucleotide sequence is given as TGTGCCAGCAGTCGTCAGGGGGTGAACACTGAAGCTTTCTTT.